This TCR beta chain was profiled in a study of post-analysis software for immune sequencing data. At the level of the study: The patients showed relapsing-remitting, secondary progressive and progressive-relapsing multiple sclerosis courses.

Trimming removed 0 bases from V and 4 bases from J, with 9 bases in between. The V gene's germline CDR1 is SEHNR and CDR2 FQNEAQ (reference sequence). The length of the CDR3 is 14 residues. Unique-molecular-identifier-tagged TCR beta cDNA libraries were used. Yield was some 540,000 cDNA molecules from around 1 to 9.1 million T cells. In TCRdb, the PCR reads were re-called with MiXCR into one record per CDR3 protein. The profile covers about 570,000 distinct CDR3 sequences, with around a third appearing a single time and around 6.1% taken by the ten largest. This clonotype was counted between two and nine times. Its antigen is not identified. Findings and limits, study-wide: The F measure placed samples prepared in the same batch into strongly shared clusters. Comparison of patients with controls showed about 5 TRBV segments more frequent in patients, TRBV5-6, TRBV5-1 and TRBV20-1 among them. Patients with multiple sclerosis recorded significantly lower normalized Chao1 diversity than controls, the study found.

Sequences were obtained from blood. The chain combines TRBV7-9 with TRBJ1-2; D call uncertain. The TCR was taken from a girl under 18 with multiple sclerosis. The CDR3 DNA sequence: TGTGCCAGCAGCTTAGCGGTGTTGAGCTATGGCTACACCTTC. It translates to CASSLAVLSYGYTF.